This T cell receptor beta chain is from a study of OX40 agonist ivuxolimab in advanced cancers. Trimming took 5 bases from V and 10 from J; bases not matched to a gene: 3. CDR3 length: 12 amino acids. CDR1 is SNHLY and CDR2 is FYNNEI in the germline V gene. Method: immunoSEQ multiplex PCR; TCRdb's copy keeps in-frame clones and lacks some. The table includes roughly 50,000 clones, 60% to 80% detected once. Sequencing used CD4+ or CD8+ T cells sorted from blood, obtained in a trial of the OX40 agonist ivuxolimab. The TCR was taken from an adult with an advanced solid tumor such as melanoma, head and neck, liver or kidney cancer. The J gene is TRBJ2-1, the V gene TRBV2; 9 bases map to TRBD2. The DNA for the CDR3 is TGTGCCAGCAGTAGGCTAGCGGGGGAGCAGTTCTTC. It translates to CASSRLAGEQFF.